This T cell receptor beta chain comes out of a study of T cell repertoires in cytomegalovirus infection. Study overall: Use of recently identified HLA-C-restricted and well-studied HLA-B-restricted CMV epitopes was part of the study. Matching HLA type, along with CMV infection, was indicated by public TCR beta signatures.

Using its own MiXCR run on the reads, TCRdb lists one record per CDR3 protein. The sample lists fewer than 130,000 distinct CDR3 sequences, approximately 45% occurring once. Germline lookup yields CDR1 SGHVS and CDR2 FNYEAQ. The length of the CDR3 is 15 residues. Trimming removed 3 bases from V and 1 base from J; junction bases left unmatched: 5. Whole-study findings and limits: Dominant in the ex vivo response were TCR beta clonotypes restricted by HLA-C and specific for CMV. Public TCR beta family frequency separated CMV-and-HLA carriers, including in an independent cohort.

In regard to this clonotype: What it binds is unknown.

The clonotype originates from a human donor in good health (CMV status not recorded). Some clones in this sample may be carry-over from other donors' samples. This specimen consisted of CD8+ T cells from cultured PBMCs, obtained from culture after CMV antigen stimulation. The V call is TRBV7-6, the J call TRBJ2-7; TRBD1 aligns across 8 bases. CDR3 bases: TGTGCCAGCAGCTTGGGGACAGGTACATCCTACGAGCAGTACTTC. Translated: CASSLGTGTSYEQYF. Full variable domain (remainder filled in from reference TRBV7-6 and TRBJ2-7): GAGVSQSPRYKVTKRGQDVALRCDPISGHVSLYWYRQALGQGPEFLTYFNYEAQQDKSGLPNDRFSAERPEGSISTLTIQRTEQRDSAMYRCASSLGTGTSYEQYFGPGTRLTVT.